This T cell receptor beta chain is from a study of identical twins. Each CDR3 protein is one row after TCRdb ran MiXCR on the 5' RACE reads. Of just over 450,000 distinct CDR3 sequences listed, 13% to 15% are singletons. From germline, CDR1 is SGHDN and CDR2 FVKESK. J lost 6 bases, V lost 1 base, and 6 bases had no gene match. The CDR3 consists of 16 residues. The same data also went into a second study, on yellow fever vaccine responses in identical twins.

The chain recombines TRBV14 with TRBJ2-2, with 9 bases lining up with TRBD2. This sequence originates from a woman between 18 and 29 years old in good health. Sequenced input: CD4+ T cells sorted from blood. In DNA, the CDR3 is TGTGCCAGCAGCCAAGTGTCCGGACTAGCGTCCGGGGAGCTGTTTTTT. As protein: CASSQVSGLASGELFF.